The 23 T cell receptor beta chains reported below all come from one sample, sequenced in a study of metastatic and nonmetastatic thyroid tumors. No treatment of any kind had been given to any patient before thyroid surgery. TCRdb recomputed clones from the PCR reads via MiXCR. The sample has 20,000 to 25,000 clones; about 24% are singletons. Sequencing input: tumor tissue. The receptors derive from a female donor with papillary thyroid cancer or a benign thyroid nodule (not recorded which). Some clones in this sample may be carry-over from other donors' samples.

The chain links TRBV6-1 to TRBJ2-7; 14 positions agree with TRBD2. Germline lookup yields CDR1 MNHNS and CDR2 SASEGT. The CDR3 spans 16 residues. V shed 4 bases and J 3 bases; nucleotides not matched to a gene: 5. The CDR3 DNA sequence: TGTGCCAGCAGTGGCTCCGGGACTAGCGGGAGCTACGAGCAGTACTTC. It yields the protein CASSGSGTSGSYEQYF.

This clone has more than one count but fewer than ten. Just one base apart from a much larger clone, this may be a read error. The chain links TRBV13 to TRBJ2-5; 7 bases agree with TRBD1. Germline V gene sequence: CDR1 PRHDT, CDR2 FYEKMQ (reference sequence). The CDR3 has 19 amino acids. Unmatched junction bases numbered 18, after V lost 3 bases and J lost 2 bases. CDR3 sequence (DNA): TGTGCCAGCAGCTTTTTTGGGCCGACAGGGAGATGGGCGCAAGAGACCCAGTACTTC. Its protein product is CASSFFGPTGRWAQETQYF.

V gene TRBV18 combines with J gene TRBJ1-1; no definite D call. Trimming removed 1 base from V and 5 bases from J, with 11 bases in between. Germline CDR1 KGHSH, CDR2 LQKENI. This CDR3 is 14 amino acids long. CDR3 DNA sequence: TGTGCCAGCTCACCACTGGCCGATATTACTGAAGCTTTCTTT. Amino acid sequence: CASSPLADITEAFF.

V usage is TRBV20-1 and J usage is TRBJ2-2, with 7 bases fitting TRBD2. V trimming: 0 bases; J trimming: 7 bases; junction bases outside the gene matches: 2. CDR3 length: 13 amino acids. CDR1 is DFQATT, CDR2 SNEGSKA, per germline (reference sequence). CDR3 coding DNA: TGCAGTGCTAGAGAAAGGGAGGGCGGGGAGCTGTTTTTT. Translating gives CSAREREGGELFF.

The gene calls are TRBV2 and TRBJ2-7, with D perhaps TRBD1 (6 bases). Deletions cut 7 bases from V and 3 bases from J, with 22 bases between. This CDR3 region has 16 residues. Germline V lookup: CDR1 SNHLY, CDR2 FYNNEI. The CDR3 DNA reads TGTGCCAGCAAGGAGGACGCCGGGACACCATACTACGAGCAGTACTTC. It translates to CASKEDAGTPYYEQYF. The full variable domain, its missing parts supplied by reference TRBV2 and TRBJ2-7, is EPEVTQTPSHQVTQMGQEVILRCVPISNHLYFYWYRQILGQKVEFLVSFYNNEISEKSEIFDDQFSVERPDGSNFTLKIRSTKLEDSAMYFCASKEDAGTPYYEQYFGPGTRLTVT.

There are many counts of this clone. V gene TRBV28 combines with J gene TRBJ2-5; 7 nucleotides match TRBD2. Germline V gene data show CDR1 as MDHEN and CDR2 as SYDVKM. Trimming at V came to 1 base and at J to 2 bases, leaving 1 base not matched to a gene. The CDR3 contains 14 residues. The CDR3 here is CASSLYGGQETQYF. As DNA, the CDR3 is TGTGCCAGCAGTTTATACGGGGGGCAAGAGACCCAGTACTTC.

This clone was picked up many times. This chain joins TRBV6-2 or TRBV6-3 and TRBJ2-7; D gene uncertain. The V end lost 0 bases, the J end lost 12 bases, and 12 bases lay between the germline ends. The germline V gene encodes CDR1 MNHEY and CDR2 SVGEGT. This CDR3 has 12 residues. CDR3 sequence (DNA): TGTGCCAGCAGTTACTCGAGTCTAGTACCGTACTTC. It yields the protein CASSYSSLVPYF.

This clone was counted a few times. The chain recombines TRBV28 with TRBJ1-1; D is unresolved. The CDR3 runs 15 residues. V lost 7 bases to trimming and J lost 5 bases, with 20 bases between them. The germline gives CDR1 MDHEN, CDR2 SYDVKM. CDR3 bases: TGTGCCAGCATTCCACTCGTTGGGTCGGGGACTGAAGCTTTCTTT. Translating it yields CASIPLVGSGTEAFF.

This clone qualifies as medium-sized. The chain couples TRBV7-2 to TRBJ1-2, with D possibly TRBD1 on 5 matching bases. V was clipped by 5 bases and J by 7 bases, with 17 bases between them. The CDR3 is 14 amino acids. Germline V gives CDR1 SGHTA, CDR2 FQGNSA. The CDR3 loop is CASSVQVLKRGYTF. The DNA of the CDR3 is TGTGCCAGCAGCGTACAGGTCCTGAAACGTGGCTACACCTTC.

This clone was recorded at least ten times. This chain joins TRBV15 and TRBJ1-1; no clear D gene. Germline CDR1 reads LNHNV; CDR2 reads YYDKDF (reference sequence). This CDR3 region has 15 residues. Trimming left V 1 base short and J 1 base short, with 10 bases between. CDR3 DNA: TGTGCCACCAGCAGAGGGGGAGCGGGGAACACTGAAGCTTTCTTT. Translation gives CATSRGGAGNTEAFF.

This clone was seen only a few times. In the same sample, other DNA sequences code for this CDR3. The V call is TRBV6-2 or TRBV6-3, the J call TRBJ2-3, with a tentative D call TRBD1 (5 bases). The length of the CDR3 is 15 residues. The V gene's germline CDR1 is MNHEY and CDR2 SVGEGT. The V gene lost 5 bases and the J gene lost 12 bases, with 24 bases spanning the gap. The CDR3 spells CASSHGAGYVGTQYF. For the CDR3, the DNA is TGTGCCAGCAGTCATGGGGCAGGTTACGTTGGTACTCAGTATTTT.

This clone was counted many times. The chain recombines TRBV7-9 with TRBJ2-3; 8 bases match TRBD2. This CDR3 is 15 amino acids long. The junction had 6 bases not matched to a gene; V was cut back by 5 bases and J by 2 bases. Germline-derived CDR1 and CDR2 are SEHNR and FQNEAQ (reference sequence). CDR3 nucleotide sequence: TGTGCCAGCAGCCACATAGCGGGATCCACAGATACGCAGTATTTT. This codes for CASSHIAGSTDTQYF.

In this sample, this clone turned up a few times. The V call is TRBV28, the J call TRBJ2-7, with 7 bases matching TRBD2. Germline trimming cut 7 bases from V and 2 bases from J; bases unmatched to any gene: 8. The CDR3 is made up of 14 amino acids. Germline V gene data show CDR1 as MDHEN and CDR2 as SYDVKM. CDR3 protein: CASIQAGDAYEQYF. The CDR3 DNA sequence: TGTGCCAGCATTCAGGCGGGGGATGCCTACGAGCAGTACTTC.

This clone was counted ten times or more. This sample also contains other DNA sequences that code for the same CDR3. V is TRBV11-1 and J is TRBJ2-1; the D gene is possibly TRBD1 (5 bases). Germline V gene sequence: CDR1 SGHAT, CDR2 FQDESV (reference sequence). The CDR3 contains 15 residues. V gave up 0 bases and J gave up 4 bases, with 10 bases separating them. CDR3 nucleotide sequence: TGTGCCAGCAGCTTAGCGAGGAACAGGTACAATGAGCAGTTCTTC. Its protein product is CASSLARNRYNEQFF.

This clone counts as medium-sized. The chain is built from TRBV2 and TRBJ2-3; 13 bases line up with TRBD2. This CDR3 region has 18 residues. Germline V gene sequence: CDR1 SNHLY, CDR2 FYNNEI. Germline trimming cut 3 bases from V and 1 base from J; bases unmatched to any gene: 7. Here the CDR3 reads CASSDALAGGSGTDTQYF. The CDR3 bases are TGTGCCAGCAGTGATGCACTAGCGGGAGGGTCGGGCACAGATACGCAGTATTTT. Looking up the rest from reference TRBV2 and TRBJ2-3 gives the full variable domain: EPEVTQTPSHQVTQMGQEVILRCVPISNHLYFYWYRQILGQKVEFLVSFYNNEISEKSEIFDDQFSVERPDGSNFTLKIRSTKLEDSAMYFCASSDALAGGSGTDTQYFGPGTRLTVL.

This clone occurred many times. The V call is TRBV7-2, the J call TRBJ2-3; no clear D. The CDR3 consists of 13 residues. Per germline, CDR1 SGHTA and CDR2 FQGNSA. V was trimmed by 1 base and J by 6 bases, leaving 8 bases between them. The CDR3 loop reads CASSLDSADTQYF. The CDR3 DNA reads as TGTGCCAGCAGCTTAGACTCGGCCGATACGCAGTATTTT. The full variable domain, in which reference TRBV7-2 and TRBJ2-3 provide the parts outside the CDR3, is GAGVSQSPSNKVTEKGKDVELRCDPISGHTALYWYRQSLGQGLEFLIYFQGNSAPDKSGLPSDRFSAERTGGSVSTLTIQRTQQEDSAVYLCASSLDSADTQYFGPGTRLTVL.

This clone was seen ten or more times. The chain links TRBV3-1 to TRBJ1-4; 7 bases fit TRBD1. The V gene end was trimmed by 6 bases and the J gene end by 0 bases; junction bases not matched to a gene: 7. The CDR3 runs 16 residues. CDR1 and CDR2 (germline): LGHDT, YNNKEL (reference sequence). The CDR3 loop reads CASSSRDRPTNEKLFF. The CDR3 region has the DNA TGTGCCAGCAGTTCCAGGGACAGACCAACTAATGAAAAACTGTTTTTT.

Only a few counts were recorded for this clone. Being one base from a much bigger clone, this may be a read error. The rearrangement links TRBV7-9 to TRBJ2-1; TRBD1 matches at 7 bases. Germline V CDR1 and CDR2: SEHNR, FQNEAQ (reference sequence). The CDR3 consists of 14 residues. V shed 5 bases, J shed 10 bases, and the junction held 11 bases outside the gene matches. The CDR3 spells CASSPALTGREQFF. The CDR3 DNA follows: TGTGCCAGCAGCCCGGCCCTGACAGGGCGGGAGCAGTTCTTC.

There are a few counts of this clone. The conserved phenylalanine or tryptophan is not found at the CDR3 terminus, so this likely reflects a read error. The gene calls are TRBV27 and TRBJ2-1; D perhaps matches TRBD1 (6 bases). V lost 2 bases, J lost 7 bases, and 15 bases lay in between. Germline V CDR1 and CDR2: MNHEY, SMNVEV (reference sequence). The CDR3 loop spans 15 amino acids. For the CDR3, the DNA is TGTGCCAGCAGTTTAGAGAGAACAGGGTGGAATGAGCAGTTCTTA. Translating gives CASSLERTGWNEQFL.

This clone is medium-sized by share. The chain is built from TRBV6-1 and TRBJ1-3, with TRBD1 identical over 9 bases. V shed 6 bases, J shed 5 bases, and the junction held 8 bases outside the gene matches. The CDR3 has 15 amino acids. In germline, CDR1 is MNHNS, CDR2 SASEGT. The CDR3 protein is CASRVTGGSRNTIYF. In nucleotides, the CDR3 is TGTGCCAGCAGGGTGACAGGGGGTTCTCGAAACACCATATATTTT.

The chain uses TRBV29-1 and TRBJ2-6, with 8 bases fitting TRBD1. The CDR3 runs to 16 residues. Unmatched junction bases numbered 11, after V lost 7 bases and J lost 3 bases. Germline CDR1 and CDR2: SQVTM and ANQGSEA. The CDR3 coding sequence is TGCAGCGCCGCGACCAGGGGGCGAGGTGGGGCCAACGTCCTGACTTTC. Translation: CSAATRGRGGANVLTF.

By proportion, this clone is medium-sized. This chain connects TRBV12-3 or TRBV12-4 to TRBJ2-1; D uncertain. Trimming stripped 5 bases from V and 8 bases from J, with 10 bases between. The CDR3 contains 12 residues. CDR3 in amino acids: CASSPPWHEQFF. CDR3 bases: TGTGCCAGCAGTCCGCCCTGGCATGAGCAGTTCTTC.

This clone was seen at least ten times. The junction differs from germline at one of its ends, possibly a read error. The rearrangement joins TRBV6-4 to TRBJ2-3; 10 bases agree with TRBD2. Germline CDR1 MRHNA, CDR2 SNTAGT. This CDR3 spans 16 amino acids. The CDR3 is CVSSRLAGGDTDTQYF. As DNA, the CDR3 is TGTGTCAGCAGCAGACTAGCGGGCGGGGACACAGATACGCAGTATTTT.